Listed below are T cell receptor beta chains from one sample, sequenced in a study of blood T cell repertoires in COVID-19. The assay was immunoSEQ multiplex PCR, and TCRdb's table has in-frame clones only and misses some. The sample includes 250,000 or so clones, 89% of them seen just once. The specimen sequenced was peripheral blood. The receptors here all came from a middle-aged woman who had recovered from COVID-19. Both conserved end residues are part of each CDR3. A D gene is named only where the DNA matches it firmly. Expanded clones are given a class, and other clones once, few, many or no size at all.

CDR3aa: CASSVLLSTQYF; CDR3nt: TGTGCCAGCAGTGTTCTTTTGAGTACGCAGTATTTT; abundance: NA; d_gene: NA; len: 12; v_gene: TRBV28; j_gene: TRBJ2-3
CDR3aa: CASSPPGRVNYGYTF; CDR3nt: TGTGCCAGCAGCCCTCCTGGCCGGGTCAACTATGGCTACACCTTC; abundance: NA; d_gene: NA; len: 15; v_gene: TRBV7-2; j_gene: TRBJ1-2
CDR3aa: CASSGQSSYNSPLHF; CDR3nt: TGTGCCAGCAGTGGACAGAGCTCCTATAATTCACCCCTCCACTTT; abundance: NA; d_gene: NA; len: 15; v_gene: TRBV2; j_gene: TRBJ1-6
CDR3aa: CASSLVGSSGGDNEQFF; CDR3nt: TGTGCCAGCAGCTTGGTAGGTTCTAGCGGGGGGGATAATGAGCAGTTCTTC; abundance: NA; d_gene: TRBD2; len: 17; v_gene: TRBV5-6; j_gene: TRBJ2-1
CDR3aa: CASSLGQNSNQPQHF; CDR3nt: TGTGCCAGCAGCTTAGGGCAGAATAGCAATCAGCCCCAGCATTTT; abundance: once; d_gene: NA; len: 15; v_gene: TRBV7-9; j_gene: TRBJ1-5
CDR3aa: CASSPSGGSGVYEQYF; CDR3nt: TGTGCCAGCAGCCCCTCAGGGGGTAGCGGGGTCTACGAGCAGTACTTC; abundance: NA; d_gene: NA; len: 16; v_gene: TRBV14; j_gene: TRBJ2-7
CDR3aa: CASSRLWNTEAFF; CDR3nt: TGTGCCAGCAGTCGACTGTGGAACACTGAAGCTTTCTTT; abundance: NA; d_gene: NA; len: 13; v_gene: TRBV28; j_gene: TRBJ1-1
CDR3aa: CASSVDRSGNTIYF; CDR3nt: TGTGCCAGCAGCGTAGACAGGAGTGGAAACACCATATATTTT; abundance: few; d_gene: NA; len: 14; v_gene: TRBV2; j_gene: TRBJ1-3
CDR3aa: CASSPPWEGFADTQYF; CDR3nt: TGTGCCAGCTCACCACCTTGGGAGGGCTTCGCAGATACGCAGTATTTT; abundance: NA; d_gene: TRBD2; len: 16; v_gene: TRBV18; j_gene: TRBJ2-3
CDR3aa: CATSRDRPTGGYTF; CDR3nt: TGTGCCACCAGCAGAGATAGGCCGACGGGGGGCTACACCTTC; abundance: NA; d_gene: NA; len: 14; v_gene: TRBV15; j_gene: TRBJ1-2
CDR3aa: CASSPHKIGQYSYNEQFF; CDR3nt: TGCGCCAGCAGCCCTCACAAGATTGGGCAGTACTCCTACAATGAGCAGTTCTTC; abundance: NA; d_gene: NA; len: 18; v_gene: TRBV4-3; j_gene: TRBJ2-1
CDR3aa: CASGLGSPSSYNEQFF; CDR3nt: TGTGCTAGTGGTTTGGGATCTCCCAGCTCCTACAATGAGCAGTTCTTC; abundance: NA; d_gene: NA; len: 16; v_gene: TRBV12-5; j_gene: TRBJ2-1
CDR3aa: CASSELATNEKLFF; CDR3nt: TGTGCCAGCAGTGAGCTTGCAACTAATGAAAAACTGTTTTTT; abundance: NA; d_gene: NA; len: 14; v_gene: TRBV9; j_gene: TRBJ1-4
CDR3aa: CASSAVEGDIQYF; CDR3nt: TGTGCCAGCAGCGCCGTCGAGGGGGACATTCAGTACTTC; abundance: NA; d_gene: NA; len: 13; v_gene: TRBV7-2; j_gene: TRBJ2-4
CDR3aa: CSVAMNRGNEQFF; CDR3nt: TGCAGCGTCGCAATGAACAGGGGCAATGAGCAGTTCTTC; abundance: NA; d_gene: TRBD1; len: 13; v_gene: TRBV29-1; j_gene: TRBJ2-1
CDR3aa: CASSQRQDGYTF; CDR3nt: TGTGCCAGCAGCCAAAGACAGGATGGCTACACCTTC; abundance: once; d_gene: NA; len: 12; v_gene: TRBV3-1/TRBV3-2; j_gene: TRBJ1-2
CDR3aa: CASSPQGRVLFF; CDR3nt: TGTGCCAGCAGCCCACAGGGCAGGGTGCTGTTTTTT; abundance: NA; d_gene: NA; len: 12; v_gene: TRBV3-1/TRBV3-2; j_gene: TRBJ2-2
CDR3aa: CASSIGAVYNEQFF; CDR3nt: TGTGCCAGTAGTATAGGGGCAGTCTACAATGAGCAGTTCTTC; abundance: once; d_gene: NA; len: 14; v_gene: TRBV19; j_gene: TRBJ2-1
CDR3aa: CAWSGLASSDTGELFF; CDR3nt: TGTGCCTGGAGTGGTCTAGCGTCGTCGGACACCGGGGAGCTGTTTTTT; abundance: NA; d_gene: NA; len: 16; v_gene: TRBV30; j_gene: TRBJ2-2
CDR3aa: CASSQRQVGTEAFF; CDR3nt: TGTGCCAGCAGCCAAAGACAGGTCGGAACTGAAGCTTTCTTT; abundance: NA; d_gene: NA; len: 14; v_gene: TRBV4-2; j_gene: TRBJ1-1
CDR3aa: CAISPDRGLNQPQHF; CDR3nt: TGTGCCATCAGCCCGGACAGGGGTTTAAATCAGCCCCAGCATTTT; abundance: NA; d_gene: TRBD1; len: 15; v_gene: TRBV10-3; j_gene: TRBJ1-5
CDR3aa: CASGSTYNEQFF; CDR3nt: TGTGCCAGCGGTTCTACCTACAATGAGCAGTTCTTC; abundance: NA; d_gene: NA; len: 12; v_gene: TRBV6-5; j_gene: TRBJ2-1